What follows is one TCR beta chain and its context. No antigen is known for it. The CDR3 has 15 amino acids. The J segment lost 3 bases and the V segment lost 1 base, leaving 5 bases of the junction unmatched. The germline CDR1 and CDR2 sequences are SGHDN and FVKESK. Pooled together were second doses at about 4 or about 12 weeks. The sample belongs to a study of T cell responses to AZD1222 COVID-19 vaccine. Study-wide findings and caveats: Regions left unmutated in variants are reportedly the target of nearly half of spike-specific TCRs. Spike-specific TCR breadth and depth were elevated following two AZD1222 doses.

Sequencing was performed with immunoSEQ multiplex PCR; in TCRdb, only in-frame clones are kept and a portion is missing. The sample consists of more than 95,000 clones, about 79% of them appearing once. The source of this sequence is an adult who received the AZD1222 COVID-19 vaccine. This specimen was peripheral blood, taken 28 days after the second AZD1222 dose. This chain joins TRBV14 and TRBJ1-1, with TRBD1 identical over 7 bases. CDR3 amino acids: CASSQVPGQHTEAFF. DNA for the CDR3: TGTGCCAGCAGCCAAGTCCCGGGACAGCACACTGAAGCTTTCTTT.